This record concerns one T cell receptor (beta chain) sequence. J gave up 4 bases and V 4 bases, and 10 bases lay outside the gene matches. The CDR3 loop spans 15 amino acids. The germline V gene encodes CDR1 MDHEN and CDR2 SYDVKM. Clones were sequenced by immunoSEQ multiplex PCR, and TCRdb holds only the in-frame ones, with some missing. The sample includes over 85,000 clones, over 60% seen only once; the top ten take 16%. This entry comes from a study of blood T cell repertoires in COVID-19. This chain uses TRBV28 with TRBJ2-7; 7 bases line up with TRBD1. The sample taken for sequencing was peripheral blood. The sequence derives from a woman of 80 years or more with active or convalescent COVID-19. CDR3 bases: TGTGCCAGCAGTTCCCCGACCGGGACAGTATACGAGCAGTACTTC. Residues: CASSSPTGTVYEQYF.